The 10 T cell receptor beta chains below come from one sample, sequenced in a study of shared clonotypes between healthy human individuals. TCRdb's copy holds only in-frame clones and misses some; the assay was immunoSEQ multiplex PCR. This table holds roughly 500,000 clones, about 82% found once. Sequenced: PBMCs. The origin of the receptors is a middle-aged woman in good health. Some clones in this sample may be carry-over from other donors' samples.

As DNA, the CDR3 is TGCGCCAGCAGCACGCCGGGACAGGGGGCGGATGGCTACACCTTC. This encodes CASSTPGQGADGYTF. The chain employs TRBV5-1 and TRBJ1-2, with TRBD1 matching over 12 bases. The CDR3 has 15 residues. CDR1 is SGHRS and CDR2 is YFSETQ in the germline V gene. J was trimmed by 6 bases and V by 4 bases; bases with no gene match: 7.

CDR3 sequence reads: CASSLGTTKDNEQFF. The DNA for the CDR3 is TGTGCCAGCAGCTTAGGGACTACCAAAGACAATGAGCAGTTCTTC. This chain connects TRBV11-1 to TRBJ2-7; possible D gene TRBD2, 6 bases. The end of the DNA is better explained by TRBJ2-1, so the J call may be wrong. The CDR3 sequence is 15 residues long. The germline V gene encodes CDR1 SGHAT and CDR2 FQDESV (reference sequence).

The chain carries TRBV27 and TRBJ1-4; TRBD1 matches 9 bases. V trimming: 5 bases; J trimming: 6 bases; junction bases outside the gene matches: 10. CDR1 MNHEY and CDR2 SMNVEV come from the germline V gene (reference sequence). The CDR3 has 16 residues. The CDR3 sequence is CASSTNLGTGYEKLFF. The DNA for the CDR3 is TGTGCCAGCAGTACCAACCTCGGGACAGGGTATGAAAAACTGTTTTTT. Using reference TRBV27 and TRBJ1-4 for the parts outside the CDR3, the full variable domain is EAQVTQNPRYLITVTGKKLTVTCSQNMNHEYMSWYRQDPGLGLRQIYYSMNVEVTDKGDVPEGYKVSRKEKRNFPLILESPSPNQTSLYFCASSTNLGTGYEKLFFGSGTQLSVL.

Remarks on this clone: It differs at one base from a far larger clone, so likely a read error. The chain carries TRBV10-2 and TRBJ1-5; 7 bases align to TRBD1. The CDR3 spans 18 residues. Germline-derived CDR1 and CDR2 are WSHSY and SAAADI. CDR3 loop: CAGSETGFELFSNQPQHF. The CDR3 bases are TGCGCCGGCAGTGAGACAGGGTTCGAATTATTTAGCAATCAGCCCCAGCATTTT.

This clone was recorded once. V gene TRBV2 combines with J gene TRBJ2-7, with D unclear. Germline CDR1 and CDR2: SNHLY and FYNNEI. V was shortened by 1 base and J by 0 bases, with 10 bases between the two germline ends. The CDR3 runs to 15 residues. The CDR3: CASSEGPTTSYEQYF. The CDR3 DNA reads as TGTGCCAGCAGTGAAGGCCCCACTACCTCCTACGAGCAGTACTTC.

The rearrangement uses TRBV30 and TRBJ1-3; D not resolved. The CDR3 runs to 14 residues. Germline V gene sequence: CDR1 GTSNPN, CDR2 SVGIG (reference sequence). With 0 bases removed from V and 0 bases from J, the gap between germline ends came to 6 bases. The CDR3 DNA is TGTGCCTGGAGTGTCAGTATCTCTGGAAACACCATATATTTT. The encoded protein is CAWSVSISGNTIYF.

This clone was counted once. V and J are TRBV28 and TRBJ2-4; D remains unclear. There are 13 residues in the CDR3. Trimming removed 7 bases from V and 9 bases from J, with 16 bases in between. CDR1 MDHEN and CDR2 SYDVKM come from the germline V gene. The CDR3 spells CASINPARGIQYF. The DNA of the CDR3 is TGTGCCAGCATAAACCCGGCCCGTGGCATTCAGTACTTC. The whole variable domain, remainder taken from reference TRBV28 and TRBJ2-4, is DVKVTQSSRYLVKRTGEKVFLECVQDMDHENMFWYRQDPGLGLRLIYFSYDVKMKEKGDIPEGYSVSREKKERFSLILESASTNQTSMYLCASINPARGIQYFGAGTRLSVL.

The chain links TRBV14 to TRBJ2-2, with D unresolved. Germline V gives CDR1 SGHDN, CDR2 FVKESK. The CDR3 covers 12 residues. Trimming took off 5 bases at V and 3 bases at J, with 4 bases between the two ends. The CDR3 DNA sequence: TGTGCCAGCAGCTTCTACACCGGGGAGCTGTTTTTT. This sequence encodes CASSFYTGELFF.

V and J are TRBV7-9 and TRBJ2-3; the match to TRBD1 covers 9 bases. CDR1 and CDR2 (germline): SEHNR, FQNEAQ (reference sequence). The CDR3 consists of 13 residues. Trimming removed 6 bases from V and 3 bases from J; junction bases left unmatched: 1. CDR3 region: CASRGQGTDTQYF. The DNA for the CDR3 is TGTGCCAGCAGGGGACAGGGAACAGATACGCAGTATTTT.

This CDR3 reads CASSQGTPNTGELFF. DNA of the CDR3: TGCGCCAGCAGCCAAGGGACGCCGAACACCGGGGAGCTGTTTTTT. The V and J genes are TRBV4-3 and TRBJ2-2; D gene ambiguous. CDR1 LGHNA and CDR2 YSLEER come from the germline V gene. This CDR3 spans 15 amino acids. Between the trimmed V and J ends, which lost 1 base and 0 bases, there was a span of 6 bases.